This TCR beta chain comes out of a study of T cell clonotyping in hematopoietic cell transplantation. CDR3 length: 11 residues. Trimming removed 1 base from V and 8 bases from J, with 8 bases in between. In germline, CDR1 is DFQATT, CDR2 SNEGSKA (reference sequence). Study-level findings and limits: Recipient TCR diversity dropped after transplant; expanded clonotypes rose from day 30 to 180.

Here immunoSEQ multiplex PCR was the method, and the copy in TCRdb shows in-frame clones only, minus some. This sample has around 9,600 clones, with over 60% found just once. A remark on this clone: As yet, its antigen is unknown.

The source material was peripheral blood mononuclear cells, sampled 180 days after allogeneic stem cell transplant. The chain joins TRBV20-1 to TRBJ1-2, with a weak D call TRBD1 (5 bases). This clonotype was sampled from a female patient aged 45-65 years who had an allogeneic stem cell transplant from a related donor, so the T cells may come from the graft donor. Some clones in this sample may be carry-over from other donors' samples. The CDR3, as DNA: TGCAGTGCTAGAGGGGGACCCGGCTACACCTTC. As protein: CSARGGPGYTF.